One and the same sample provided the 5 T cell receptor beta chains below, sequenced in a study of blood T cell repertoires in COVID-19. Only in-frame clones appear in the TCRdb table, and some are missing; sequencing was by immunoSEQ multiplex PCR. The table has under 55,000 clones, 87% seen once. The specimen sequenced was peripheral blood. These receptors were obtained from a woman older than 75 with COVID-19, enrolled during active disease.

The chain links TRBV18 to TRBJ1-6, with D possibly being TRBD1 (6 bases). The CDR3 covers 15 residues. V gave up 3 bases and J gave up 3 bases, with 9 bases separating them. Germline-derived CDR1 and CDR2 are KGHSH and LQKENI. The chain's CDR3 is CASSPRTDYNSPLHF. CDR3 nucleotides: TGTGCCAGCTCACCCCGGACAGACTATAATTCACCCCTCCACTTT.

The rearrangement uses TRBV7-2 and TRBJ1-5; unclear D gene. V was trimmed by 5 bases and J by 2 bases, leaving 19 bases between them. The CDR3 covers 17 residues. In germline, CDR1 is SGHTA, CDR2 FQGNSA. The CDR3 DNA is TGTGCCAGCAGCCCTCGGGTGGGGAGGAGAGGCAATCAGCCCCAGCATTTT. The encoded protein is CASSPRVGRRGNQPQHF. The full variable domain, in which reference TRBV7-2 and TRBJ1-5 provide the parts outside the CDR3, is GAGVSQSPSNKVTEKGKDVELRCDPISGHTALYWYRQSLGQGLEFLIYFQGNSAPDKSGLPSDRFSAERTGGSVSTLTIQRTQQEDSAVYLCASSPRVGRRGNQPQHFGDGTRLSIL.

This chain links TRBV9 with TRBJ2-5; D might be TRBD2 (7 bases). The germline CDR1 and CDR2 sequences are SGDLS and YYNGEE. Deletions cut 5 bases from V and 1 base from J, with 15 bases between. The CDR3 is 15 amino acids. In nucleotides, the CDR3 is TGTGCCAGCAGTCATTATCGGGGGGCCCAAGAGACCCAGTACTTC. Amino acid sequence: CASSHYRGAQETQYF. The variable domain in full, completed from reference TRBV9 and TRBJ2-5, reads DSGVTQTPKHLITATGQRVTLRCSPRSGDLSVYWYQQSLDQGLQFLIQYYNGEERAKGNILERFSAQQFPDLHSELNLSSLELGDSALYFCASSHYRGAQETQYFGPGTRLLVL.

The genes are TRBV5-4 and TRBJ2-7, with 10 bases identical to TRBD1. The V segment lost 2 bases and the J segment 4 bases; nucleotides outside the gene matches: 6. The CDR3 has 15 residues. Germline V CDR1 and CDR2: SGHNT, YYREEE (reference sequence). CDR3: CASSLPGTGVYEQYF. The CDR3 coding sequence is TGTGCCAGCAGCTTACCGGGGACAGGGGTTTACGAGCAGTACTTC.

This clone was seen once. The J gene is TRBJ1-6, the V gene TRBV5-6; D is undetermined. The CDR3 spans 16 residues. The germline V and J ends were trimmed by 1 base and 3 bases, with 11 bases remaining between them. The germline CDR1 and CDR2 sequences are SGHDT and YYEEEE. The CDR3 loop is CASSLYSGIYNSPLHF. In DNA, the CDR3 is TGTGCCAGCAGCTTGTACTCGGGAATCTATAATTCACCCCTCCACTTT.